This record covers a single T cell receptor (beta chain). The antigen it binds to is not known. Per-base qualities were not stored, and no clone one base away is much larger. The method was RT-PCR. Data came from an Illumina HiSeq 2500. TCRdb cleaned the public reads at Q25 with fastp, built clones with MiXCR and kept in-frame beta chains. CDR3 protein sequences are deduplicated, and each keeps its most common genes and DNA. The sample table contains about half a million distinct CDR3 sequences; only one count was recorded for roughly 27% of them. Under 2.5% of the sample rests with the top ten. This specimen comes from a study of response to subunit inactivated influenza vaccine (dated by TCRdb to between 2017 and 2018). For context, the study as a whole: The study used deep quantitative T cell receptor repertoire profiling to track responses to a trivalent subunit inactivated influenza vaccine.

The trim is 2 bases for V and 8 bases for J, with a gap of 13 bases between the germline ends. The CDR3, from cysteine to phenylalanine, totals 14 residues. Just the 42-base CDR3 DNA is kept, in frame starting at base 1. General findings and caveats noted by the study authors: The authors proposed that each seasonal influenza vaccination may bring in only a limited number of new T cells.

This sequence originates from a man between 50 and 59 years old who received an inactivated influenza vaccine. Donor details come from another sample of the same person, matched by shared clones. The chain joins TRBV12-3 or TRBV12-4 to TRBJ2-1; the D gene is tentatively TRBD1 or TRBD2, each matching 7 bases. This sample comprised CD4+ T cells sorted from PBMCs, obtained more than 4 days after vaccination. The nucleotide sequence reads TGTGCCAGCAGTTTATCAGGGGGGGAGGATGAGCAGTTCTTC. Its product reads: CASSLSGGEDEQFF.